This T cell receptor beta chain was captured in a study of cytomegalovirus exposure and HLA in healthy donors. 60 Vbeta and 13 Jbeta primers were used in PCR. In the study's own analysis: A later analysis counted around 80 million unique TCR beta chains, some 10 million shared. Method: immunoSEQ multiplex PCR; TCRdb's copy keeps in-frame clones and lacks some. That table is the source of V, J and clone size, and D and trimming were worked out from the DNA. The data show roughly 100,000 clones, with less than 80% seen just once and 1% to 1.5% held by the top ten. Germline loops: CDR1 SGHRS, CDR2 YFSETQ. The V and J ends lost 4 bases and 1 base respectively, with 10 bases between them. CDR3 size: 14 residues.

The source material was PBMCs. V usage is TRBV5-1 and J usage is TRBJ2-3; D possibly corresponds to TRBD2 (5 bases). This sequence originates from a man between 25 and 39 years old in good health and CMV-seronegative. CDR3 protein: CASSLAGGTDTQYF. The CDR3 DNA is TGCGCCAGCAGCCTGGCCGGGGGCACAGATACGCAGTATTTT.